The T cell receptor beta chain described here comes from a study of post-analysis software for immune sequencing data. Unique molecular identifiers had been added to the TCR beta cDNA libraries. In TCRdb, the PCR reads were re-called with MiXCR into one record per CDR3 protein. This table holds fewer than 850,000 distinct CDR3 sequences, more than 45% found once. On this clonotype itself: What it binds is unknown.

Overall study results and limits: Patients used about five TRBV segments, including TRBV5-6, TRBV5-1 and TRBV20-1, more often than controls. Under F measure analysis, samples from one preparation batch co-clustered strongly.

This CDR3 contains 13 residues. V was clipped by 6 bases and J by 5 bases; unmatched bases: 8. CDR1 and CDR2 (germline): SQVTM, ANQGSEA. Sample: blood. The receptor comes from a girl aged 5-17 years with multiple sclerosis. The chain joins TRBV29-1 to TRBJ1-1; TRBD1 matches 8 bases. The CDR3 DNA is TGCAGCGTGTCGGACAGGGTGCGTACTGAAGCTTTCTTT. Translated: CSVSDRVRTEAFF.